This TCR beta chain was sequenced for a study of tumor-infiltrating lymphocytes in primary liver carcinoma. Study background: The cohort included men and women aged 30 to 69 years. Study observations and caveats: With p = 0.039, the top-250-clone fraction in tumors significantly exceeded that in blood.

TCR beta cDNA came from about 0.45 ug total RNA, primed with a constant-region primer. ARM-PCR, slightly modified, supplied the TCR beta libraries through three nested multiplex PCR rounds. TRBV1-TRBV30 forward primers and a C-beta reverse primer were used in the first two PCR rounds, which each ran for ten to eleven cycles. TCRdb analysed the multiplex PCR reads with MiXCR anew, one entry per CDR3 protein. The repertoire holds about 330,000 distinct CDR3 sequences, with around 60% as singletons. With regard to this clonotype: What it binds is unknown.

The CDR3 is 14 residues long. CDR1 is MDHEN, CDR2 SYDVKM, per germline. Deletions cut 6 bases from V and 7 bases from J, with 15 bases between. Researchers drew blood RNA from unsorted whole blood and extracted germline DNA as well. The chain is built from TRBV28 and TRBJ2-2, with D unresolved. The sample comprised peripheral blood. The origin of this receptor is a man aged 40-50 years with primary liver carcinoma and hepatitis B virus infection. CDR3 sequence reads: CASRDTRLDGELFF. In DNA form, the CDR3 reads TGTGCCAGCAGGGATACAAGGTTAGACGGGGAGCTGTTTTTT. Based on the CDR3 plus reference TRBV28 and TRBJ2-2, the full variable domain is DVKVTQSSRYLVKRTGEKVFLECVQDMDHENMFWYRQDPGLGLRLIYFSYDVKMKEKGDIPEGYSVSREKKERFSLILESASTNQTSMYLCASRDTRLDGELFFGEGSRLTVL.